This T cell receptor (beta chain) was sequenced during a study of immune evolution from preneoplasia to lung adenocarcinoma. Only in-frame clones appear in the TCRdb table, and some are missing; sequencing was by immunoSEQ multiplex PCR. The sample lists fewer than 7,500 clones, roughly 80% occurring once. The germline CDR1 and CDR2 sequences are SGHTA and FQGNSA. J gave up 5 bases and V 5 bases, and 7 bases lay outside the gene matches. The CDR3 extends over 14 amino acids. The table lists this clone with a few counts. Antigen specificity is unknown. Study results and limitations: Top clone frequencies peaked in normal lung, apparently declining through invasive adenocarcinoma.

The gene calls are TRBV7-2 and TRBJ1-1; TRBD1 matches 8 bases. This sequence was found in a person aged 65 to 79 with lung adenocarcinoma. The sample was FFPE adjacent normal lung tissue. CDR3 nucleotides: TGTGCCAGCAGCGGCAACAGGGGGATGACTGAAGCTTTCTTT. Protein sequence: CASSGNRGMTEAFF.